The 4 T cell receptor beta chains in this list originate from one sample, sequenced in a study of blood T cell repertoires in COVID-19. TCRdb's table, derived via immunoSEQ multiplex PCR, lists solely in-frame clones and lacks some. Of roughly 150,000 clones in the sample, about 88% were seen once. Sequences were obtained from peripheral blood. These receptors were collected from a man over 45 who had recovered from COVID-19.

V usage is TRBV4-1 and J usage is TRBJ1-4; 9 bases are shared with TRBD1. The CDR3 has 17 residues. Trimming took 3 bases from V and 8 from J; bases not matched to a gene: 13. Germline V gene sequence: CDR1 MGHRA, CDR2 YSYEKL. In nucleotides, the CDR3 is TGCGCCAGCAGCCATGAGAGTGGGACAGGGAGAGGGGAAAAACTGTTTTTT. Its protein is CASSHESGTGRGEKLFF.

The chain uses TRBV15 and TRBJ2-5, with D uncertain. Trimming cost V 0 bases and J 2 bases, with 10 bases left between them. CDR1 is LNHNV and CDR2 is YYDKDF in the germline V gene (reference sequence). This CDR3 has 15 residues. CDR3 coding DNA: TGTGCCACCAGCAGAGACGTGGCAGGACAAGAGACCCAGTACTTC. This sequence encodes CATSRDVAGQETQYF.

The V and J genes are TRBV28 and TRBJ1-6, with D possibly matching TRBD1 (5 bases). Per the germline V gene, CDR1 is MDHEN and CDR2 is SYDVKM. The length of the CDR3 is 14 residues. Trimming removed 6 bases from V and 7 bases from J, with 13 bases in between. In nucleotides, the CDR3 is TGTGCCAGCAGGGCCCAGGGCGTCAATTCACCCCTCCACTTT. It codes for CASRAQGVNSPLHF.

The V gene is TRBV29-1, the J gene TRBJ2-3, with 10 bases fitting TRBD1. The CDR3 runs to 16 residues. CDR1 and CDR2 (germline): SQVTM, ANQGSEA. V lost 4 bases and J lost 2; bases outside the gene matches: 9. The CDR3 protein is CSVAGRQGANTDTQYF. The CDR3 nucleotides read TGCAGCGTTGCTGGCCGACAGGGGGCAAACACAGATACGCAGTATTTT.